This T cell receptor (beta chain) was identified during a study of shared clonotypes between healthy human individuals. CDR3 length: 15 residues. The J segment lost 6 bases and the V segment lost 1 base, leaving 4 bases of the junction unmatched. Germline lookup yields CDR1 LGHNA and CDR2 YNFKEQ. The assay was immunoSEQ multiplex PCR, and TCRdb's table has in-frame clones only and misses some. This table holds approximately 2.1 million clones, 85% to 95% found once. This clone was seen once. This chain uses TRBV4-2 with TRBJ2-1; 9 bases are shared with TRBD2. Sequencing input: naive CD4+ T cells from PBMCs. Subset given: CD45RA+ positively selected. The sequence was collected from a man aged 18 to 29 in good health. Some clones in this sample may be carry-over from other donors' samples. The chain's CDR3 is CASSQAAGGRNEQFF. In DNA, the CDR3 is TGTGCCAGCAGCCAAGCCGCGGGAGGGCGCAATGAGCAGTTCTTC.